These T cell receptor beta chains were read from a single sample in a study of blood T cells in healthy people across ages. TCRdb analysed the 5' RACE reads with MiXCR anew, one entry per CDR3 protein. The sample lists fewer than 900,000 distinct CDR3 sequences, roughly two fifths occurring once. Sequenced: blood. These receptor sequences come from an older woman in good health. Each CDR3 is given with its conserved first and last residue. The D gene is left open where the match is weak. Some rows have no size entry. The others give once, few or many, or a class for an expanded clone.

>TRBV7-9|.|TRBJ2-7|.
TGTGCCAGCAGCCTCGGGACACCGACCCCCTACGAGCAGTACTTC
CASSLGTPTPYEQYF
>TRBV20-1|.|TRBJ1-4|.
TGCAGTGCTAGATCCGGCCCCGCTAGGGAAAAACTGTTTTTT
CSARSGPAREKLFF
>TRBV11-2|.|TRBJ2-1|many
TGTGCCAGCAGCTTAGAGGGGGCCTCCTACAATGAGCAGTTCTTC
CASSLEGASYNEQFF
>TRBV18|.|TRBJ1-2|.
TGTGCCAGCTCACAAAACGCCAGACCCAACTATGGCCACACCTTC
CASSQNARPNYGHTF
>TRBV7-9|.|TRBJ2-5|.
TGTGCCAGCAGCTCCCGACTGGGCGGAGAGACCCAGTACTTC
CASSSRLGGETQYF
>TRBV7-6|TRBD2|TRBJ2-5|.
TGTGCCAGCAGTCCTGGACTAGCGGGAGACCCGCGAGGGCAGTACTTC
CASSPGLAGDPRGQYF
>TRBV18|TRBD1|TRBJ2-7|.
TGTGCCAGCTCAACAAAGACGACAGGGGGTACGAGCGAGCAGTACTTC
CASSTKTTGGTSEQYF
>TRBV4-3|.|TRBJ2-2|.
TGCGCCAGCAGCCAAGAGGCCCTGGGGGCGGTTCCCGGGGAGCTGTTTTTT
CASSQEALGAVPGELFF
>TRBV20-1|.|TRBJ2-2|.
TGCAGTGCTAGAGCTGAGGAGGGGGCCGGGGAGCTGTTTTTT
CSARAEEGAGELFF
>TRBV5-1|.|TRBJ1-1|.
TGCGCCAGCAGCTTGGGTCTGGTTCGAAACGAAGCTTTCTTT
CASSLGLVRNEAFF
>TRBV4-2|.|TRBJ2-1|many
TGTGCCAGCAGCCAAACGAATGAGCAGTTCTTC
CASSQTNEQFF
>TRBV20-1|TRBD1|TRBJ2-7|.
TGCAGTGCTGTTGCGGGACAGGGGGCTTACGAGCAGTACTTC
CSAVAGQGAYEQYF
>TRBV5-5|.|TRBJ1-5|.
TGTGCCAGCAGCTTGGCGGTTGTCTATAGCAATCAGCCCCAGCATTTT
CASSLAVVYSNQPQHF
>TRBV20-1|.|TRBJ1-5|.
TGCAGTGCCAGGGACGGCCCCTCCAATCAGCCCCAGCATTTT
CSARDGPSNQPQHF
>TRBV29-1|.|TRBJ1-2|.
TGCAGCGTTGAGGAGGGGGAACTTTATGGCTACACCTTC
CSVEEGELYGYTF
>TRBV4-3|.|TRBJ2-1|few
TGCGCCAGCAGCCAAGATGGGGGACTCACGACTAGACTCGAGCAGTTCTTC
CASSQDGGLTTRLEQFF
>TRBV3-1|.|TRBJ1-6|few
TGTGCCAGCAGCCCGCGGATCGGGGGGTCGTCACATTCGCCCCTCCACTTT
CASSPRIGGSSHSPLHF
>TRBV2|.|TRBJ1-5|few
TGTGCCAGCAGTGACTGGGGGCGGCAGCCCCAGCATTTT
CASSDWGRQPQHF
>TRBV4-3|TRBD2|TRBJ2-5|.
TGCGCCAGCAGCCAAGATAGCCCCGGGCGAGCGGGAGTGGGCGAGACCCAGTACTTC
CASSQDSPGRAGVGETQYF
>TRBV29-1|.|TRBJ1-4|.
TGCAGCGTTGCAAGGGCAGGCTGGGGCCAGGGGTCTAATGAAAAACTGTTTTTT
CSVARAGWGQGSNEKLFF
>TRBV12-3/TRBV12-4|TRBD1|TRBJ1-2|few
TGTGCCAGCAGTGTTGGGACAGTTGGTGGCTACACCTTC
CASSVGTVGGYTF
>TRBV5-1|.|TRBJ2-5|once
TGCGCCAGCAGCTTGGAAGTAGAGGGAGAGACCCAGTACTTC
CASSLEVEGETQYF
>TRBV29-1|TRBD1|TRBJ1-1|.
TGCAGCGTAGACAGGGTCCCGTCTGAAGCTTTCTTT
CSVDRVPSEAFF
>TRBV9|.|TRBJ2-5|few
TGTGCCAGCAGCGAGGAACTCCTTCAAGAGACCCAGTACTTC
CASSEELLQETQYF
>TRBV27|TRBD1|TRBJ1-5|few
TGTGCCAGCAGTTTAACCGGGACAGTAGATCAGCCCCAGCATTTT
CASSLTGTVDQPQHF
>TRBV5-1|.|TRBJ2-5|many
TGTGCCAGCAGCTTCGTAGGGGGGGAGACCCAGTACTTC
CASSFVGGETQYF
>TRBV6-1|.|TRBJ1-1|.
TGTGCCAGCCTCCTTTTTGGGGAAAGGGGTGGAGGAAAAACTGAAGCTTTCTTT
CASLLFGERGGGKTEAFF
>TRBV5-1|TRBD1|TRBJ2-3|once
TGCGCCAGCAGCAAGGGACAGGAGATCACAGATACGCAGTATTTT
CASSKGQEITDTQYF
>TRBV9|TRBD2|TRBJ2-3|few
TGTGCCAGCACCCCAAGGAGCGGGGACACAGATACGCAGTATTTT
CASTPRSGDTDTQYF
>TRBV28|TRBD2|TRBJ2-7|.
TGTGCCAGCAGTGGGGGGGGAATCGTCTCCTACGAGCAGTACTTC
CASSGGGIVSYEQYF
>TRBV11-2|TRBD1|TRBJ2-1|.
TGTGCCAGCAGCTTTCTTTTCGGACAGGGGGGGTACAATGAGCAGTTCTTC
CASSFLFGQGGYNEQFF
>TRBV14|TRBD1|TRBJ1-1|.
TGTGCCAGCAGCCCCAATTTAGGTTACAGGGGGCGCGGAATGAACACTGAAGCTTTCTTT
CASSPNLGYRGRGMNTEAFF
>TRBV15|.|TRBJ2-3|.
TGTGCCACCAGCAGAGATCGGTACGGGGGAGTAGGAGATACGCAGTATTTT
CATSRDRYGGVGDTQYF
>TRBV6-2/TRBV6-3|TRBD1|TRBJ2-1|.
TGTGCCAGCAGGGACAGGGGGTCTGGGGATGAGCAGTTCTTC
CASRDRGSGDEQFF
>TRBV20-1|.|TRBJ1-2|few
TGCAGTGCTAGTCCAGTGGGTTCCCCTAACTATGGCTACACCTTC
CSASPVGSPNYGYTF
>TRBV14|.|TRBJ2-5|few
TGTGCCAGCAGCCAAGCGGGGGCCCGCCAAGAGACCCAGTACTTC
CASSQAGARQETQYF
>TRBV15|TRBD2|TRBJ2-3|.
TGTGCCACCAGCAGAGAGGGTATAGCGGGAGGGTCTTCATATACGCAGTATTTT
CATSREGIAGGSSYTQYF
>TRBV11-2|.|TRBJ2-1|few
TGTGCCAGCACCCCGGACCGTAATGAGCAGTTCTTC
CASTPDRNEQFF
>TRBV29-1|.|TRBJ1-4|.
TGCAGCGTTTTTGTTGACTCGGGCGAAAAACTGTTTTTT
CSVFVDSGEKLFF
>TRBV20-1|.|TRBJ2-3|few
TGCAGTGCTTGGCAGGGAGCGGCGGATACGCAGTATTTT
CSAWQGAADTQYF
>TRBV4-3|TRBD2|TRBJ2-7|.
TGCGCCAGCAGCCCCGCGGCGGGAGGGCCCTACAATGAGCAGTACTTC
CASSPAAGGPYNEQYF